Listed here are 15 T cell receptor beta chains from one sample, sequenced in a study of cytomegalovirus exposure and HLA in healthy donors. In the PCR, 60 Vbeta and 13 Jbeta primers were used. The repertoire was sequenced with immunoSEQ multiplex PCR; TCRdb's copy has only in-frame clones and lacks some. Of some 190,000 clones listed, around 86% were seen once; the top ten hold 1% to 1.5%. The sample was PBMCs. The receptor source for this set is a young man in good health and CMV-seronegative.

This chain links TRBV7-9 with TRBJ1-1; D remains ambiguous. Germline V lookup: CDR1 SEHNR, CDR2 FQNEAQ (reference sequence). V gave up 2 bases and J gave up 5 bases, with 9 bases separating them. This CDR3 spans 13 amino acids. CDR3 sequence: CASSLYGVTEAFF. CDR3 DNA: TGTGCCAGCAGCTTATACGGAGTGACTGAAGCTTTCTTT.

This rearrangement joins TRBV25-1 to TRBJ2-1; TRBD2 might be the D (6 bases). The germline V gene has CDR1 MGHDK and CDR2 SYGVNS. The V end lost 10 bases, the J end lost 5 bases, and 12 bases lay between the germline ends. This CDR3 is built from 12 residues. The CDR3 is CATLGGNNEQFF. The CDR3 coding sequence is TGTGCCACCCTTGGGGGGAACAATGAGCAGTTCTTC. Based on the CDR3 plus reference TRBV25-1 and TRBJ2-1, the full variable domain is EADIYQTPRYLVIGTGKKITLECSQTMGHDKMYWYQQDPGMELHLIHYSYGVNSTEKGDLSSESTVSRIRTEHFPLTLESARPSHTSQYLCATLGGNNEQFFGPGTRLTVL.

The chain has TRBV5-6 and TRBJ2-1; D remains unclear. Trimming stripped 0 bases from V and 1 base from J, with 11 bases between. Germline V CDR1 and CDR2: SGHDT, YYEEEE. CDR3 length: 16 amino acids. The CDR3 DNA sequence: TGTGCCAGCAGCTTGGCCCTTCTAGATTCCTACAATGAGCAGTTCTTC. Protein: CASSLALLDSYNEQFF.

On this clone: The germline gene is not matched at one end of the junction; a read error may be the cause. The J gene is TRBJ1-2, the V gene TRBV7-9; 9 bases align to TRBD1. The CDR3 has 17 amino acids. Germline V gene lookup returns CDR1 SEHNR and CDR2 FQNEAQ (reference sequence). The CDR3 here is CSSSLRASGTGSYGYTF. CDR3 nucleotide sequence: TGTTCCAGCAGCCTTAGAGCCTCCGGGACAGGGAGCTATGGCTACACCTTC.

The V and J genes are TRBV6-1 and TRBJ2-5; a weak D match, TRBD2 (7 bases). From germline, CDR1 is MNHNS and CDR2 SASEGT. V was shortened by 5 bases and J by 4 bases, with 8 bases between the two germline ends. The CDR3 length is 12 residues. The CDR3 here is CASSRGGETQYF. The CDR3 nucleotides read TGTGCCAGCAGTAGGGGGGGAGAGACCCAGTACTTC.

This chain joins TRBV5-1 and TRBJ2-2, with TRBD1 matching over 8 bases. V lost 3 bases and J lost 3; bases outside the gene matches: 4. The CDR3 spans 15 residues. Germline CDR1 SGHRS, CDR2 YFSETQ. The DNA of the CDR3 is TGCGCCAGCAGCTCCAGGGGGCTCGACACCGGGGAGCTGTTTTTT. It codes for CASSSRGLDTGELFF. The complete variable domain, with remaining parts taken from reference TRBV5-1 and TRBJ2-2, reads KAGVTQTPRYLIKTRGQQVTLSCSPISGHRSVSWYQQTPGQGLQFLFEYFSETQRNKGNFPGRFSGRQFSNSRSEMNVSTLELGDSALYLCASSSRGLDTGELFFGEGSRLTVL.

The chain carries TRBV7-9 and TRBJ2-1; TRBD2 matches 9 bases. The trim removed 4 bases at V and 0 bases at J, leaving 4 bases unmatched. Germline-derived CDR1 and CDR2 are SEHNR and FQNEAQ (reference sequence). The CDR3 is made up of 16 amino acids. The CDR3: CASSSLAGASYNEQFF. The CDR3 region has the DNA TGTGCCAGCAGCTCTTTAGCGGGGGCCTCCTACAATGAGCAGTTCTTC.

This clone has just a few counts. The chain uses TRBV18 and TRBJ1-4; TRBD1 is a possible D gene (6 bases). Deletions cut 3 bases from V and 5 bases from J, with 7 bases between. The germline gives CDR1 KGHSH, CDR2 LQKENI. The CDR3 has 13 amino acids. CDR3 in DNA: TGTGCCAGCTCACCTGGACAGAATGAAAAACTGTTTTTT. It translates to CASSPGQNEKLFF. The whole variable domain, filled in from reference TRBV18 and TRBJ1-4, reads NAGVMQNPRHLVRRRGQEARLRCSPMKGHSHVYWYRQLPEEGLKFMVYLQKENIIDESGMPKERFSAEFPKEGPSILRIQQVVRGDSAAYFCASSPGQNEKLFFGSGTQLSVL.

V and J are TRBV18 and TRBJ1-5; no clear D. CDR1 and CDR2 from the germline V gene are KGHSH and LQKENI. The CDR3 is 13 amino acids. V dropped 6 bases and J dropped 11 bases, with 17 bases sitting between them. The CDR3 DNA is TGTGCCAGCTCGCCGATCGAGGCGGAAGCCCAGCATTTT. It codes for CASSPIEAEAQHF.

The chain combines TRBV5-4 with TRBJ2-5; 7 bases are a match to TRBD1. The J call may be in error: the DNA end matches TRBJ2-7 better. The germline CDR1 and CDR2 sequences are SGHNT and YYREEE (reference sequence). CDR3 size: 15 residues. CDR3 protein: CASSLGQGVSYEQYF. CDR3 nucleotides: TGTGCCAGCAGCTTGGGACAGGGAGTCTCCTACGAGCAGTACTTC.

This sequence joins TRBV5-5 and TRBJ2-6, with TRBD1 matching over 8 bases. The V and J ends lost 0 bases and 2 bases, in that order; junction bases with no gene match: 4. The CDR3 runs 17 residues. Germline V lookup: CDR1 SGHKS, CDR2 YYEKEE (reference sequence). The CDR3 bases are TGTGCCAGCAGCTTGGGGCAGGGGGCGCCTGGGGCCAACGTCCTGACTTTC. Amino acids: CASSLGQGAPGANVLTF.

This chain links TRBV6-1 with TRBJ2-5, with 12 positions matching TRBD1. Germline CDR1 is MNHNS and CDR2 is SASEGT. The CDR3 totals 20 residues. The V gene end was trimmed by 1 base and the J gene end by 5 bases; junction bases not matched to a gene: 17. CDR3 coding DNA: TGTGCCAGCAGTGAAGTTAGCCATATCGGGACAGGGGGCAAAAGGGAGACCCAGTACTTC. Protein product: CASSEVSHIGTGGKRETQYF.

The genes are TRBV7-9 and TRBJ2-4; possibly TRBD2 for D (6 bases). CDR1 is SEHNR, CDR2 FQNEAQ, per germline (reference sequence). CDR3 length: 16 residues. Between the trimmed V and J ends, which lost 4 bases and 1 base, there was a span of 14 bases. This chain's CDR3 is CASSSPGARAKNIQYF. The CDR3 DNA follows: TGTGCCAGCAGCTCCCCGGGAGCCAGGGCCAAAAACATTCAGTACTTC. The variable domain in full, completed from reference TRBV7-9 and TRBJ2-4, reads DTGVSQNPRHKITKRGQNVTFRCDPISEHNRLYWYRQTLGQGPEFLTYFQNEAQLEKSRLLSDRFSAERPKGSFSTLEIQRTEQGDSAMYLCASSSPGARAKNIQYFGAGTRLSVL.

This chain links TRBV27 with TRBJ2-1; 10 nucleotides align to TRBD2. CDR3 length equals 14 residues. Trimming removed 5 bases from V and 9 bases from J; junction bases left unmatched: 7. Germline CDR1 reads MNHEY; CDR2 reads SMNVEV (reference sequence). CDR3 in amino acids: CASSGASGSAEQFF. The CDR3 DNA follows: TGTGCCAGCAGTGGGGCTAGCGGGAGCGCTGAGCAGTTCTTC.

The chain combines TRBV7-9 with TRBJ1-1; D gene uncertain. The V gene lost 5 bases and the J gene lost 4 bases, with 11 bases spanning the gap. The CDR3 contains 13 residues. Germline V gene sequence: CDR1 SEHNR, CDR2 FQNEAQ (reference sequence). CDR3 DNA sequence: TGTGCCAGCAGCCCTCCGGGGTTCACTGAAGCTTTCTTT. This codes for CASSPPGFTEAFF.